This TCR beta chain stems from a study of T-cell memory formation after mild COVID-19. In the study overall: For the most part, TCR clusters were specific to one donor. Overall study results and limits: The study detected some responding clones in pre-infection memory, suggesting cross-reactive memory joined. Clones contracting over day 15 to 85 were CD4/CD8 balanced, with later expanders leaning CD4+.

TCRdb reprocessed the 5' RACE reads with MiXCR, giving one entry per CDR3 protein. The sample has about half a million distinct CDR3 sequences, approximately 18% seen once. About this clonotype itself: Its antigen is not known.

V was clipped by 2 bases and J by 2 bases; unmatched bases: 7. The CDR3 loop spans 16 amino acids. V gene TRBV12-3 or TRBV12-4 combines with J gene TRBJ2-7; 9 nucleotides match TRBD1. The sequence was obtained from an adult woman who had mild COVID-19 (a few samples of this study predate the infection). Cell type and time point are not known. The specimen sequenced was PBMCs or a T cell subset sorted from them (not recorded which). For the CDR3, the DNA is TGTGCCAGCAGTTTAAATAGGGGGGACAGGGCCTACGAGCAGTACTTC. This translates into CASSLNRGDRAYEQYF.